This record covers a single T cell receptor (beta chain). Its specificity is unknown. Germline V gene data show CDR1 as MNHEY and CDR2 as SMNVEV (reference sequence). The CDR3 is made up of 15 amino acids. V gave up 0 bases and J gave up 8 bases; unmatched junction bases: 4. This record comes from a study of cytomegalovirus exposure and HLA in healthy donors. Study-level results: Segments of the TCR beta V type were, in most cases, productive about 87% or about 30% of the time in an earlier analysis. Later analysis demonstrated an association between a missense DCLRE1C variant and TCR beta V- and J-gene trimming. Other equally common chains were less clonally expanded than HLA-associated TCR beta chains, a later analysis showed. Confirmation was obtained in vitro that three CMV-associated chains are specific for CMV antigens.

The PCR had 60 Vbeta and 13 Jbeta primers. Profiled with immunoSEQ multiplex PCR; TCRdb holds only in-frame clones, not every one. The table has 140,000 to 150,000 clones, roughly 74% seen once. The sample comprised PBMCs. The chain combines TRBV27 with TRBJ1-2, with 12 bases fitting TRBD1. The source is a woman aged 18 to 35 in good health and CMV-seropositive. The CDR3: CASSLSGTGGSGYTF. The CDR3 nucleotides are TGTGCCAGCAGTTTATCCGGGACAGGGGGCTCGGGCTACACCTTC.